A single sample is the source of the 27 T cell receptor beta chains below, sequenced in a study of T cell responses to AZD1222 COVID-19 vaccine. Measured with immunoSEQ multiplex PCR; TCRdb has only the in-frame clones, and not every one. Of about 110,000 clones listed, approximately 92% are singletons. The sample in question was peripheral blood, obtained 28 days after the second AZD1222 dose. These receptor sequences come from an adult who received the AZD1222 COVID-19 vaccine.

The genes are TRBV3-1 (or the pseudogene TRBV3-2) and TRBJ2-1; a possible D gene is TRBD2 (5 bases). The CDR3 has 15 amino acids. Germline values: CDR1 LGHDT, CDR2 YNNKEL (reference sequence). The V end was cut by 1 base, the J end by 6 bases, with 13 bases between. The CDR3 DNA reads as TGTGCCAGCAGCCAAGGCCTCGGGAAGGGCAATGAGCAGTTCTTC. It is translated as CASSQGLGKGNEQFF.

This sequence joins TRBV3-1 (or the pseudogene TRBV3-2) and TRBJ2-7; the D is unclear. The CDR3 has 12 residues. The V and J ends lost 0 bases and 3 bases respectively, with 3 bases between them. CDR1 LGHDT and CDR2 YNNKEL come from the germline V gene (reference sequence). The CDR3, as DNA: TGTGCCAGCAGCCAAGACCGCTACGAGCAGTACTTC. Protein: CASSQDRYEQYF.

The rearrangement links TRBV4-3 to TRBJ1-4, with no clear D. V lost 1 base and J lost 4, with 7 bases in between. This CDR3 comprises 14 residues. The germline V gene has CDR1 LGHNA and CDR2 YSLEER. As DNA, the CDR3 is TGCGCCAGCAGCCAAGGAGGGATTAATGAAAAACTGTTTTTT. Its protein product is CASSQGGINEKLFF.

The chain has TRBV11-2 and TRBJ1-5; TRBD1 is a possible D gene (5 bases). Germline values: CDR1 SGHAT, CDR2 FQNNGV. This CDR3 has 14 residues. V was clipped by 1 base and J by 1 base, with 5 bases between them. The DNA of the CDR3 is TGTGCCAGCAGCTTAGCAGGGAGCAATCAGCCCCAGCATTTT. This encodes CASSLAGSNQPQHF.

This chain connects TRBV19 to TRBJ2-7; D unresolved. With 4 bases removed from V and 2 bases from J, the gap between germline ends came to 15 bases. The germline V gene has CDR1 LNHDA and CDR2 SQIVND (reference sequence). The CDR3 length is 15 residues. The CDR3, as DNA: TGTGCCAGTAGTACCTCGGACGGTCGCGCCTACGAGCAGTACTTC. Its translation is CASSTSDGRAYEQYF.

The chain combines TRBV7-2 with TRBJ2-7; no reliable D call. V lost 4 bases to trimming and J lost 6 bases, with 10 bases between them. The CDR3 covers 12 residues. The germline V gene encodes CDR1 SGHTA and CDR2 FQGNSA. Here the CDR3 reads CASSSLRSEQYF. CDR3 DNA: TGTGCCAGCAGCTCCCTACGGAGCGAGCAGTACTTC.

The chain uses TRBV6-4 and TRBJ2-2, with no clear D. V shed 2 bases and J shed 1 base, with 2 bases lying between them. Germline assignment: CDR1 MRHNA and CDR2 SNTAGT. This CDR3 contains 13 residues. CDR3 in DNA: TGTGCCAGCAGTGACGGGAACACCGGGGAGCTGTTTTTT. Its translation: CASSDGNTGELFF.

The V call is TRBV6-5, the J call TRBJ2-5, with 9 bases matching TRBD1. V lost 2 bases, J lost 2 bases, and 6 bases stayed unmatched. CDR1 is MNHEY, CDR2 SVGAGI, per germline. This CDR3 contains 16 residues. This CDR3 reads CASSYAGTGNQETQYF. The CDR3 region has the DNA TGTGCCAGCAGTTACGCCGGGACAGGGAATCAAGAGACCCAGTACTTC.

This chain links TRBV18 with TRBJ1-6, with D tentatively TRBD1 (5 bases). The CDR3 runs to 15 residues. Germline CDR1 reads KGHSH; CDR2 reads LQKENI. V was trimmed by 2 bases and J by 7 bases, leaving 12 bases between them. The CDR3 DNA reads TGTGCCAGCTCACCAAGTGGCAGGGAAAATTCACCCCTCCACTTT. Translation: CASSPSGRENSPLHF.

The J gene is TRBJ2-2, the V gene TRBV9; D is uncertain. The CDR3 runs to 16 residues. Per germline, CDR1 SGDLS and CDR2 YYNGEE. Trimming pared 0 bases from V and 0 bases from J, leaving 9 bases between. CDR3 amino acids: CASSVALYANTGELFF. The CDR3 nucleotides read TGTGCCAGCAGCGTAGCTCTTTACGCGAACACCGGGGAGCTGTTTTTT.

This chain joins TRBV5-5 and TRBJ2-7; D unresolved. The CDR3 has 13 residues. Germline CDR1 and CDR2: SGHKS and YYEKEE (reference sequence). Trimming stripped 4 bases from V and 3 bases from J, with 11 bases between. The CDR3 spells CASSRPPGYEQYF. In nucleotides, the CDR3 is TGTGCCAGCAGCAGACCCCCAGGCTACGAGCAGTACTTC.

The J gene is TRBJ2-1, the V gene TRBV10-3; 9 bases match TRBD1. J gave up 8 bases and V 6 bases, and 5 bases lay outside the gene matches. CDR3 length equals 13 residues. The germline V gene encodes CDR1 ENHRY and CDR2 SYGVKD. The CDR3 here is CAISPGQGDEQFF. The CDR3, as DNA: TGTGCCATCAGCCCGGGACAGGGTGATGAGCAGTTCTTC.

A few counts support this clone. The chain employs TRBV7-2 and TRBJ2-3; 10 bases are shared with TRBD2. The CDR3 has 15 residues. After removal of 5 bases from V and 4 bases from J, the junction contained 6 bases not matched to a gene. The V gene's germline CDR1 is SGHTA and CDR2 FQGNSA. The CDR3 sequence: CASSLLAGVSDTQYF. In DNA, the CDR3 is TGTGCCAGCAGCCTTCTAGCGGGAGTGTCAGATACGCAGTATTTT. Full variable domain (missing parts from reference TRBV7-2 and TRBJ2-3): GAGVSQSPSNKVTEKGKDVELRCDPISGHTALYWYRQSLGQGLEFLIYFQGNSAPDKSGLPSDRFSAERTGGSVSTLTIQRTQQEDSAVYLCASSLLAGVSDTQYFGPGTRLTVL.

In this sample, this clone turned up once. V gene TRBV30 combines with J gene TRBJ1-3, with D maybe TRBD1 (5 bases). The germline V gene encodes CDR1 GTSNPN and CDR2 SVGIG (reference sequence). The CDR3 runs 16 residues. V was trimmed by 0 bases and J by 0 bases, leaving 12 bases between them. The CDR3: CAWSVGDSRSGNTIYF. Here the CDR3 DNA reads TGTGCCTGGAGTGTAGGTGACAGCCGCTCTGGAAACACCATATATTTT.

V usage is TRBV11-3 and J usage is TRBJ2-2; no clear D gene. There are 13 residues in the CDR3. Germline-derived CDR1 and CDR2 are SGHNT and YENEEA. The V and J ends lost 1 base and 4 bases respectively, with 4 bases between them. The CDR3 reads CASSLGPTGELFF. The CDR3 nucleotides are TGTGCCAGCAGCTTAGGACCCACCGGGGAGCTGTTTTTT.

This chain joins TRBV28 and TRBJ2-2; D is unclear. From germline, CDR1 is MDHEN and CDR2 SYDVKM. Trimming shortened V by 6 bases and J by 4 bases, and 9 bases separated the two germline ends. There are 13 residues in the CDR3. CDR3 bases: TGTGCCAGCAGCCGACCGGGCACCGGGGAGCTGTTTTTT. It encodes CASSRPGTGELFF.

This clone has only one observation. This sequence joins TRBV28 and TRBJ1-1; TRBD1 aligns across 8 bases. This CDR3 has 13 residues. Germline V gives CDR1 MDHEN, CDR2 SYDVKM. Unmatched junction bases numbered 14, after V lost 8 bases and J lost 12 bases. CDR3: CASRRQGQGGTFF. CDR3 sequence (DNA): TGTGCCAGCCGCCGACAAGGACAGGGCGGAACTTTCTTT.

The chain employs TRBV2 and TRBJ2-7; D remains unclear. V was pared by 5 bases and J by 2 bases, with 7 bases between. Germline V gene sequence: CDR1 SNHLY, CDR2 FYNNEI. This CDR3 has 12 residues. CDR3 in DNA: TGTGCCAGCAGTTCGCTTGCCTACGAGCAGTACTTC. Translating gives CASSSLAYEQYF. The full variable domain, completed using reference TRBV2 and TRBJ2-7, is EPEVTQTPSHQVTQMGQEVILRCVPISNHLYFYWYRQILGQKVEFLVSFYNNEISEKSEIFDDQFSVERPDGSNFTLKIRSTKLEDSAMYFCASSSLAYEQYFGPGTRLTVT.

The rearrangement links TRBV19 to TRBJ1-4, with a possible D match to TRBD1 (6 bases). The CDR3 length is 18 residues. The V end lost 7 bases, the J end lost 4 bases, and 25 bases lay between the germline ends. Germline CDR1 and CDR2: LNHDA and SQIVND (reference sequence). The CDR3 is CASTSPSRPGQLNEKLFF. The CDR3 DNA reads TGTGCCAGTACTAGCCCCAGCCGGCCGGGACAACTTAATGAAAAACTGTTTTTT.

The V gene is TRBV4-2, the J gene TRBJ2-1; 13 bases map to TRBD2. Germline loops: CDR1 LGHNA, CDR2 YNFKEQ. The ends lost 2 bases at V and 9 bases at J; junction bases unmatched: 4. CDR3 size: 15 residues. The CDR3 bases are TGTGCCAGCAGCCAAACTGGACTAGCGGGAGTTGAGCAGTTCTTC. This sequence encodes CASSQTGLAGVEQFF.

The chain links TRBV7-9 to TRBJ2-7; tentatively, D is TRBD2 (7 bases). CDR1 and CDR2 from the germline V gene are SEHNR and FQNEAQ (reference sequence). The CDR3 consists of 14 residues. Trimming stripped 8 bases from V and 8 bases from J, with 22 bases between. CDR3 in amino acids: CASLPGGGRTKQYF. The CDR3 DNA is TGTGCCAGCCTCCCGGGGGGCGGGAGAACTAAGCAGTACTTC.

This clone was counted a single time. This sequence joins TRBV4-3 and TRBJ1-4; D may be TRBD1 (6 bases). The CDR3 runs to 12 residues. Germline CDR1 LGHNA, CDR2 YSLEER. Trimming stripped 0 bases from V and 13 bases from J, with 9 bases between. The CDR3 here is CASSQEGGRLFF. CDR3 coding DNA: TGCGCCAGCAGCCAAGAAGGGGGACGACTGTTTTTT.

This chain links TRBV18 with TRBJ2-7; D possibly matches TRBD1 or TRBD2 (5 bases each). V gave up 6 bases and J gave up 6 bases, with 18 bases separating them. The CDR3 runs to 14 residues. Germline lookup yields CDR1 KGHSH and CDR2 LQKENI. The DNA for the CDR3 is TGTGCCAGCTCCTTCTGGGGGAGAAAGTTCGAGCAGTACTTC. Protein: CASSFWGRKFEQYF. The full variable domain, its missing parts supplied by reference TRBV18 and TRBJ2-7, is NAGVMQNPRHLVRRRGQEARLRCSPMKGHSHVYWYRQLPEEGLKFMVYLQKENIIDESGMPKERFSAEFPKEGPSILRIQQVVRGDSAAYFCASSFWGRKFEQYFGPGTRLTVT.

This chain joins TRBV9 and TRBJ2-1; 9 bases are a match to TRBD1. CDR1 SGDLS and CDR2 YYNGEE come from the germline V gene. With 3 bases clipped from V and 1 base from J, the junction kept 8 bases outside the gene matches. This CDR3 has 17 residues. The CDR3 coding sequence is TGTGCCAGCAGCGCGAGTACAGGGGGCTTGTCCTACAATGAGCAGTTCTTC. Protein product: CASSASTGGLSYNEQFF. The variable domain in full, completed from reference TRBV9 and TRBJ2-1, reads DSGVTQTPKHLITATGQRVTLRCSPRSGDLSVYWYQQSLDQGLQFLIQYYNGEERAKGNILERFSAQQFPDLHSELNLSSLELGDSALYFCASSASTGGLSYNEQFFGPGTRLTVL.

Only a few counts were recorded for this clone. This chain's CDR3 is CSVTKTGSSYEQYF. CDR3 bases: TGCAGCGTTACGAAGACAGGGAGCTCCTACGAGCAGTACTTC. The chain couples TRBV29-1 to TRBJ2-7; 7 positions agree with TRBD1. Germline CDR1 and CDR2: SQVTM and ANQGSEA. The V segment lost 5 bases and the J segment 0 bases; nucleotides outside the gene matches: 7. This CDR3 comprises 14 residues.

CDR3 bases: TGTGCCAGCAGCGTCCACCTGACAGGGGGCGCCCCTAGCTACACCTTC. Translating it yields CASSVHLTGGAPSYTF. The chain uses TRBV9 and TRBJ1-2; 10 bases align to TRBD1. V was clipped by 2 bases and J by 9 bases; unmatched bases: 13. CDR3 length equals 16 residues. Germline loops: CDR1 SGDLS, CDR2 YYNGEE. Full variable domain (remainder filled in from reference TRBV9 and TRBJ1-2): DSGVTQTPKHLITATGQRVTLRCSPRSGDLSVYWYQQSLDQGLQFLIQYYNGEERAKGNILERFSAQQFPDLHSELNLSSLELGDSALYFCASSVHLTGGAPSYTFGSGTRLTVV.

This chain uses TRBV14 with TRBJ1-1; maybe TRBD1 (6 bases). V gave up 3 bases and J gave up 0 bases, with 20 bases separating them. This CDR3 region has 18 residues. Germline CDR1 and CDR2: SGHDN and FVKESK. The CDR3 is CASSHRLTFRDMNTEAFF. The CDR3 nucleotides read TGTGCCAGCAGCCACAGACTCACATTCCGGGACATGAACACTGAAGCTTTCTTT.